The clone carrying this T cell receptor (beta chain) was counted between two and nine times. What it recognizes is unknown. This CDR3 comprises 14 residues. Trimming removed 5 bases at V and 3 bases at J, with 14 bases between. Looked up from germline, CDR1 is MGHRA and CDR2 is YSYEKL. The data were obtained in a study of T cells after yellow fever vaccination. Study-wide findings and caveats: Most clones from primary vaccination were detected again post-booster (around 95% CD4, roughly 90% CD8).

UMIs and a universal primer site were added when TCR cDNA was made by 5'RACE template switching. TCRdb passed the 5' RACE reads through MiXCR, listing each CDR3 protein once. The sample lists 250,000 to 300,000 distinct CDR3 sequences, approximately 13% occurring once. The clonotype was recovered from a man aged 30 to 45 who received the YFV17D yellow fever vaccine. The sequencing used CD4+ T cells sorted from PBMCs, collected 45 days after the yellow fever booster vaccination. The chain has TRBV4-1 and TRBJ2-7; D is uncertain. The CDR3 protein is CASSFEASFYEQYF. CDR3 sequence (DNA): TGCGCCAGCAGCTTCGAGGCTTCCTTCTACGAGCAGTACTTC.